The 12 T cell receptor beta chains in this list originate from one sample, sequenced in a study of regulatory T cells in long-lasting Graves disease. As to time point: newly diagnosed GD, antithyroid drugs for less than 3 months. PBMC RNA served as the TCR library source. To make TCR beta libraries, researchers used iRepertoire HTBI primers and Arm-PCR of CDR3 regions. TCRdb re-called the multiplex PCR reads with MiXCR, one entry per CDR3 protein. The sample includes about 540,000 distinct CDR3 sequences, less than 15% of them seen just once. The data were also submitted as part of a second study, on T cells in Graves' hyperthyroidism and ophthalmopathy.

The source material was peripheral blood mononuclear cells (PBMCs), sampled at new diagnosis, from a patient treated with antithyroid drugs. The receptors shown here come from a man aged 25-45 years with Graves disease.

The chain combines TRBV20-1 with TRBJ2-5; no clear D gene. Germline values: CDR1 DFQATT, CDR2 SNEGSKA (reference sequence). Trimming left V 6 bases short and J 7 bases short, with 9 bases between. The CDR3 sequence is 10 residues long. The CDR3 protein is CSATLGTQYF. In DNA form, the CDR3 reads TGCAGTGCGACCTTAGGGACCCAGTACTTC.

This clonotype occurred many times. The chain joins TRBV6-1 to TRBJ2-1; D may be TRBD1 or TRBD2 (6 bases each). Trimming shortened V by 6 bases and J by 7 bases, and 13 bases separated the two germline ends. The germline gives CDR1 MNHNS, CDR2 SASEGT. The CDR3 contains 13 residues. The CDR3 spells CASRTGAGNEQFF. CDR3 in DNA: TGTGCCAGCAGGACAGGTGCGGGGAATGAGCAGTTCTTC.

This clonotype was picked up many times. This chain links TRBV5-1 with TRBJ2-1; D possibly corresponds to TRBD2 (6 bases). Germline-derived CDR1 and CDR2 are SGHRS and YFSETQ. The V gene lost 2 bases and the J gene lost 9 bases, with 12 bases spanning the gap. This CDR3 region has 13 residues. CDR3 in DNA: TGCGCCAGCAGCTTAAATCTCGGGAGTGAGCAGTTCTTC. Amino acids: CASSLNLGSEQFF. Drawing the rest from reference TRBV5-1 and TRBJ2-1, the complete variable domain is KAGVTQTPRYLIKTRGQQVTLSCSPISGHRSVSWYQQTPGQGLQFLFEYFSETQRNKGNFPGRFSGRQFSNSRSEMNVSTLELGDSALYLCASSLNLGSEQFFGPGTRLTVL.

There are many counts of this clonotype. J is TRBJ2-3 and V is TRBV11-2; 8 bases agree with TRBD2. Unmatched junction bases numbered 13, after V lost 0 bases and J lost 2 bases. This CDR3 contains 19 residues. The germline CDR1 and CDR2 sequences are SGHAT and FQNNGV. As DNA, the CDR3 is TGTGCCAGCAGCTTAGAAAATCTCGGGGGGGGGCATAACACAGATACGCAGTATTTT. Protein product: CASSLENLGGGHNTDTQYF.

This clonotype appeared a few times. The rearrangement links TRBV20-1 to TRBJ2-1; D gene unclear. The V and J ends lost 2 bases and 7 bases respectively, with 9 bases between them. The CDR3 has 12 residues. In germline, CDR1 is DFQATT, CDR2 SNEGSKA (reference sequence). The CDR3 spells CSARLSLNEQFF. The CDR3 coding sequence is TGCAGTGCTAGACTAAGTCTAAATGAGCAGTTCTTC.

This clonotype was seen many times. J is TRBJ2-1 and V is TRBV27; 10 bases line up with TRBD2. The J segment lost 1 base and the V segment lost 7 bases, leaving 7 bases of the junction unmatched. The CDR3 runs 16 residues. Germline V gene sequence: CDR1 MNHEY, CDR2 SMNVEV (reference sequence). DNA for the CDR3: TGTGCCAGCAAGGTTAGCGGGGGGATATCCTACAATGAGCAGTTCTTC. Residues: CASKVSGGISYNEQFF.

The J gene is TRBJ1-1, the V gene TRBV4-2; D remains unclear. V was clipped by 0 bases and J by 4 bases, with 9 bases between them. Germline CDR1 is LGHNA and CDR2 is YNFKEQ. This CDR3 contains 14 residues. The CDR3 sequence: CASSQDFVGTEAFF. Here the CDR3 DNA reads TGTGCCAGCAGCCAAGATTTTGTAGGCACTGAAGCTTTCTTT.

This clonotype appeared many times. V usage is TRBV10-3 and J usage is TRBJ2-1, with 7 nucleotides matching TRBD1. Trimming cost V 2 bases and J 7 bases; bases outside gene matches: 8. Per germline, CDR1 ENHRY and CDR2 SYGVKD. The CDR3 has 15 residues. CDR3 sequence reads: CAISERQGRQNEQFF. In DNA form, the CDR3 reads TGTGCCATCAGTGAGAGACAGGGCAGGCAGAATGAGCAGTTCTTC.

In this sample, this clonotype turned up a few times. The rearrangement uses TRBV12-3 or TRBV12-4 and TRBJ2-1; D possibly corresponds to TRBD2 (5 bases). This CDR3 is built from 14 residues. The V gene lost 6 bases and the J gene lost 2 bases, with 11 bases spanning the gap. The CDR3 DNA is TGTGCCAGCAGGGACGAGGGTACCTACAATGAGCAGTTCTTC. Residues: CASRDEGTYNEQFF.

This rearrangement joins TRBV5-1 to TRBJ2-5; D might be TRBD1 (6 bases). Trimming shortened V by 4 bases and J by 5 bases, and 15 bases separated the two germline ends. The CDR3 consists of 14 residues. CDR1 SGHRS and CDR2 YFSETQ come from the germline V gene. CDR3 sequence: CASSAFQGRETQYF. CDR3 coding DNA: TGCGCCAGCAGCGCCTTCCAGGGGCGGGAGACCCAGTACTTC. The variable domain in full, with the rest retrieved from reference TRBV5-1 and TRBJ2-5, is KAGVTQTPRYLIKTRGQQVTLSCSPISGHRSVSWYQQTPGQGLQFLFEYFSETQRNKGNFPGRFSGRQFSNSRSEMNVSTLELGDSALYLCASSAFQGRETQYFGPGTRLLVL.

The sample holds a few counts of this clonotype. The chain is built from TRBV6-1 and TRBJ2-7; maybe TRBD1 (6 bases). The CDR3 length is 13 residues. Trimming took 8 bases from V and 2 from J, leaving 13 bases between them. Per germline, CDR1 MNHNS and CDR2 SASEGT. CDR3 amino acids: CASEGDLTYEQYF. CDR3 nucleotides: TGTGCCAGCGAGGGGGACCTCACCTACGAGCAGTACTTC.

This clonotype was observed at least ten times. The V gene is TRBV2, the J gene TRBJ2-4; TRBD1 might be the D (5 bases). The CDR3 has 15 amino acids. Trimming removed 6 bases from V and 0 bases from J, with 12 bases in between. Germline CDR1 SNHLY, CDR2 FYNNEI. In DNA, the CDR3 is TGTGCCAGCAGGGCCAAGGGGCGAGCCAAAAACATTCAGTACTTC. Protein product: CASRAKGRAKNIQYF.